This is a list of T cell receptor beta chains from one sample in a study of CD8+ T cells in alopecia areata. Measured with immunoSEQ multiplex PCR; TCRdb has only the in-frame clones, and not every one. Of roughly 200,000 clones listed, under 40% are singletons. The source material was CD4+ T cells sorted from blood, sampled around week 34, from a patient treated with tofacitinib. The receptors shown here come from a human donor with alopecia areata. Both conserved end residues are part of each CDR3. A D gene is named only where the DNA matches it firmly. Rows may omit the clone size; those that give it use once, few, many or a size class.

d_call	clone_size	j_call	v_call	cdr3_nt	cdr3_aa
NA	NA	TRBJ2-3	TRBV18	TGTGCCAGCTCACTTCCACTCATTGCGTCGGACACAGATACGCAGTATTTT	CASSLPLIASDTDTQYF
NA	few	TRBJ2-1	TRBV29-1	TGCAGCGTTAGGGCACGCCTCTCGAATGAGCAGTTCTTC	CSVRARLSNEQFF
NA	NA	TRBJ1-1	TRBV30	TGTGCCTGGAGTGTACCGCTTGAAGCTTTCTTT	CAWSVPLEAFF
NA	few	TRBJ2-1	TRBV20-1	TGCAGTGCTACGACTTGGGGAGAGCAGTTCTTC	CSATTWGEQFF
NA	many	TRBJ1-2	TRBV18	TGTGCCAGCACTTTATTGGGGGCGACCGACTATGGCTACACCTTC	CASTLLGATDYGYTF
TRBD2	NA	TRBJ2-7	TRBV7-3	TGTGCCAGTACTAGCGGGGGCTACGAGCAGTACTTC	CASTSGGYEQYF
NA	few	TRBJ1-1	TRBV7-9	TGTGCCAGCAGCTCCCCGGGGCACACTGAAGCTTTCTTT	CASSSPGHTEAFF
NA	NA	TRBJ1-1	TRBV6-1	TGTGCCACTCCTAAGACAGAGGGATACAGACAAGCTTTCTTT	CATPKTEGYRQAFF
TRBD2	NA	TRBJ2-3	TRBV5-4	TGTGCCAGCAGCTGGGGACTAGCGGGGAGCACAGATACGCAGTATTTT	CASSWGLAGSTDTQYF
TRBD2	few	TRBJ2-3	TRBV27	TGTGCCAGCAGTCACCGGGGGGTTAGCACAGATACGCAGTATTTT	CASSHRGVSTDTQYF
NA	NA	TRBJ2-1	TRBV5-1	TGCGCCAGCACCCGGTTGGACAAAGACAATGAGCAGTTCTTC	CASTRLDKDNEQFF
TRBD1	NA	TRBJ1-4	TRBV30	TGTGCCTCAGACAGGGGTAATGAAAAACTGTTTTTT	CASDRGNEKLFF
NA	NA	TRBJ2-2	TRBV4-2	TGTGCCAGCAGCCCTCACTACGGGGAGCTGTTTTTT	CASSPHYGELFF
TRBD2	NA	TRBJ2-1	TRBV30	TGTGCCTGGCGACTAGCGGGAGGATCTGGTGAGCAGTTCTTC	CAWRLAGGSGEQFF
NA	NA	TRBJ2-7	TRBV30	TGTGCCTGGAGTCCCCATCCCTGGGAGGCCCCCTACGAGCAGTACTTC	CAWSPHPWEAPYEQYF
TRBD1	NA	TRBJ1-1	TRBV30	TGTGCCTGGAGCCCCCCGACAGGGCGAACTGAAGCTTTCTTT	CAWSPPTGRTEAFF
NA	NA	TRBJ2-1	TRBV19	TGTGCCAGTAGTTTTTGGCCGCACAATGAGCAGTTCTTC	CASSFWPHNEQFF
TRBD1	few	TRBJ1-2	TRBV7-9	TGTGCCAGCAACCTCGGACAGGGAAGGCATGGCTACACCTTC	CASNLGQGRHGYTF
NA	many	TRBJ1-1	TRBV5-8	TGTGCCAGCAGCTTGTATGCGGTTAACACTGAAGCTTTCTTT	CASSLYAVNTEAFF
NA	few	TRBJ1-2	TRBV7-2	TGTGCCAGCAGCCCCGACAGAGACTATGGCTACACCTTC	CASSPDRDYGYTF
NA	NA	TRBJ2-7	TRBV4-1	TGCGCCAGCAGCCAATCAAAGGAGGGTAGATACGAGCAGTACTTC	CASSQSKEGRYEQYF
NA	NA	TRBJ1-5	TRBV2	TGTGCCACCCTCCCGTCCCGCGGTACGAATCAGCCCCAGCATTTT	CATLPSRGTNQPQHF
NA	few	TRBJ1-6	TRBV4-1	TGCGCCAGCAGCCCTGCAGGCAGCAATTCACCCCTCCACTTT	CASSPAGSNSPLHF
NA	few	TRBJ2-7	TRBV5-1	TGCGCCAGCAGCTCAAGGGACTCCTACGAGCAGTACTTC	CASSSRDSYEQYF
NA	NA	TRBJ1-2	TRBV2	TGTGCCAGCACCCGACAGAACTATGGCTACACCTTC	CASTRQNYGYTF
NA	NA	TRBJ2-5	TRBV10-3	TGTGCCATCAGTGAGTCGGAAGATATAACCCAGTACTTC	CAISESEDITQYF
NA	few	TRBJ2-2	TRBV7-8	TGTGCCAGCAGCTTGGGGCCGCTATCGAACACCGGGGAGCTGTTTTTT	CASSLGPLSNTGELFF
TRBD2	once	TRBJ2-3	TRBV6-5	TGTGCCAGCAGTTCCGCTGGCGGGGGGGAATCAGATACGCAGTATTTT	CASSSAGGGESDTQYF
NA	once	TRBJ2-6	TRBV4-1	TGCGCCAGCAGCCACCCCGCCGGCGTCCTGACTTTC	CASSHPAGVLTF
TRBD1	few	TRBJ1-2	TRBV10-3	TGTGCCATCGCACCGGGAGGGACAGGGAGTCCCCTCTATGGCTACACCTTC	CAIAPGGTGSPLYGYTF
NA	NA	TRBJ2-7	TRBV6-6	TGTGCCAGCAGTCCCGAACTAGGGAGCTCCTACGAGCAGTACTTC	CASSPELGSSYEQYF
NA	few	TRBJ2-2	TRBV29-1	TGCAGCGTTGAAGTCCAGTGGACCGGGGAGCTGTTTTTT	CSVEVQWTGELFF
TRBD1	NA	TRBJ1-1	TRBV7-8	TGTGCCAGCAGCTTAGCCCAGGGGGTGAACACTGAAGCTTTCTTT	CASSLAQGVNTEAFF
NA	once	TRBJ1-5	TRBV30	TGTGCTCGGATGGAATCTCAGCCCCAGCATTTT	CARMESQPQHF
NA	many	TRBJ2-1	TRBV19	TGTGCCAGTAACTTCCAGGATAGGGGCAATGAGCAGTTCTTC	CASNFQDRGNEQFF
NA	few	TRBJ2-3	TRBV2	TGTGCCAGCAGTACCGAGGATACGCAGTATTTT	CASSTEDTQYF
TRBD1	NA	TRBJ1-2	TRBV16	TGTGCCAGCAGTGACGGACCGGGACAGGGGTATGGCTACACCTTC	CASSDGPGQGYGYTF
NA	few	TRBJ1-2	TRBV11-2	TGTGCCAGCAGCCTCATGGACAGAGGCTATGGCTACACCTTC	CASSLMDRGYGYTF
NA	NA	TRBJ1-3	TRBV2	TGTGCCAGCAGTGTGAAAGTCTCTGGAAACACCATATATTTT	CASSVKVSGNTIYF
NA	NA	TRBJ2-3	TRBV6-4	TGTGCCAGCAGCCAAGGGGGGAATTCAGATACGCAGTATTTT	CASSQGGNSDTQYF
TRBD1	NA	TRBJ2-7	TRBV5-4	TGTGCCAGCAGCTTGGGGGGACAGCTCTCCTACGAGCAGTACTTC	CASSLGGQLSYEQYF
NA	NA	TRBJ2-6	TRBV29-1	TGCAGCGTTGTGGAGACTGGGGCCAACGTCCTGACTTTC	CSVVETGANVLTF
NA	once	TRBJ1-1	TRBV6-5	TGTGCCAGCAATGAAAGACTGAACACTGAAGCTTTCTTT	CASNERLNTEAFF